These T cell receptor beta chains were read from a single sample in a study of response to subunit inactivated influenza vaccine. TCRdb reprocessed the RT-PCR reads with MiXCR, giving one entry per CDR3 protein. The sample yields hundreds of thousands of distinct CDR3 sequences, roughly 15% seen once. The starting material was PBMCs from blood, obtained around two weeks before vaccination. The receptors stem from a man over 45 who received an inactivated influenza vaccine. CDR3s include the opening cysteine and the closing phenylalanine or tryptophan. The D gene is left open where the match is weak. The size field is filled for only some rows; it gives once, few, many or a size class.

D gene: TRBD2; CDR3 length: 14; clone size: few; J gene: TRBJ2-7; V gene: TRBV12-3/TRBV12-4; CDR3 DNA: TGTGCCAGCAGTCCACTTGCGGGGGGGCCCCAGCAGTACTTC; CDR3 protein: CASSPLAGGPQQYF
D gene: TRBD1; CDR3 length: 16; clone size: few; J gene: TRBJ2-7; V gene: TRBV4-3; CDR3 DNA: TGCGCCAGCAGCCAAGAAGGACAGGGGGGATCCTACGAGCAGTACTTC; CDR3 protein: CASSQEGQGGSYEQYF
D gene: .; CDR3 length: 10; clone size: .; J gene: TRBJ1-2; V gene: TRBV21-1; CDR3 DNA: TGTGCCAGCAGGGCGAATGGCTACACCTTC; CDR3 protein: CASRANGYTF
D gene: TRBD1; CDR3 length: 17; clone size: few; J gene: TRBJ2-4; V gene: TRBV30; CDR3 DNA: TGTGCCTGGAGTGCAAAAAGTGGAGGTCAGGGGGAAAACATTCAGTACTTC; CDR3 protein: CAWSAKSGGQGENIQYF
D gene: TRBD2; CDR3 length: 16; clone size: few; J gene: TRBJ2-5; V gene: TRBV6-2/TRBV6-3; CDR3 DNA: TGTGCCAGCAGTACCCGTCGACTAGCGGGACAAGAGACCCAGTACTTC; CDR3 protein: CASSTRRLAGQETQYF
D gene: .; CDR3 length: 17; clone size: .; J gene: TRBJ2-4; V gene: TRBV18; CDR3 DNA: TGTGCCAGCTCACCACGGGCAGGACATATGACCAAAAACATTCAGTACTTC; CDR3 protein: CASSPRAGHMTKNIQYF
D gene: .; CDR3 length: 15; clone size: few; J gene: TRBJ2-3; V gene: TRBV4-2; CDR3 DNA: TGTGCCAGCAGCCAGGAGGGAACAGGCACAGATACGCAGTATTTT; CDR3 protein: CASSQEGTGTDTQYF
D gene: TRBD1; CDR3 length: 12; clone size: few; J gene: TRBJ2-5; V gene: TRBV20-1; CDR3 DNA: TGCAGTGCTCCGGACAGGGATAAGACCCAGTACTTC; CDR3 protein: CSAPDRDKTQYF
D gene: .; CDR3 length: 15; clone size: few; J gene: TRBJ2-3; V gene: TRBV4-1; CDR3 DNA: TGCGCCAGCAGCCAAGAAGTTCTCGGGGCTGCTACGCAGTATTTT; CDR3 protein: CASSQEVLGAATQYF
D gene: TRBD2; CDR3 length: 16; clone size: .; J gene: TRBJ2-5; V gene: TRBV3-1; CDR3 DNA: TGTGCCAGCAGTCCCGTTGAGACTAGCGGAAAAGAGACCCAGTACTTC; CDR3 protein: CASSPVETSGKETQYF
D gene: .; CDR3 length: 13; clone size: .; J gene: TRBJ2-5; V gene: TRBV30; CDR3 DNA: TGTGCCTGGAGGATGGACTTGGGAGAGACCCAGTACTTC; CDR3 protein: CAWRMDLGETQYF
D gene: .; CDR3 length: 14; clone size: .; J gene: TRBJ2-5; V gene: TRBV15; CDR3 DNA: TGTGCCACCAGCAGACCTGACGGTGGGGAGACCCAGTACTTC; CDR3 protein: CATSRPDGGETQYF
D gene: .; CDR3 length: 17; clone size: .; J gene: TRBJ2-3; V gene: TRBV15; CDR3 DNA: TGTGCCACCAGCAGAGATCCGGGGAGTCCTAGCACAGATACGCAGTATTTT; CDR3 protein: CATSRDPGSPSTDTQYF
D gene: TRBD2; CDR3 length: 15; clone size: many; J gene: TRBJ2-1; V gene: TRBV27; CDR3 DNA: TGTGCCAGCAGTCCGCCGGGACTAGCGCTCAATGAGCAGTTCTTC; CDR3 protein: CASSPPGLALNEQFF
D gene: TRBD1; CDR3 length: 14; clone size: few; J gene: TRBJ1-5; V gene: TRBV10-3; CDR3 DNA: TGTGCCATCAGGGGGACAGGGAATGGTCAGCCCCAGCATTTT; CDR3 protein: CAIRGTGNGQPQHF
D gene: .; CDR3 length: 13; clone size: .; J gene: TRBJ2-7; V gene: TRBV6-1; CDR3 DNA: TGTGCCAGCAGGATGGGCAACTTTGGAGAGCAGTACTTC; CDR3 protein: CASRMGNFGEQYF
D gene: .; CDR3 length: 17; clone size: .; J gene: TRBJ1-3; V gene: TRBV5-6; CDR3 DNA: TGTGCCAGCAGCTTGGGTCAGGGTGAAATCTCTGGAAACACCATATATTTT; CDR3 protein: CASSLGQGEISGNTIYF
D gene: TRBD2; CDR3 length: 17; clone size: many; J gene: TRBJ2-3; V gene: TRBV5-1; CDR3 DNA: TGCGCCAGCAGCTTGGAAGATTGGGGCGGGAGCGAAGATACGCAGTATTTT; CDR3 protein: CASSLEDWGGSEDTQYF
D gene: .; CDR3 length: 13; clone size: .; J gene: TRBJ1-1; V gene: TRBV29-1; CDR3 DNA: TGCAGCGTTGAGGGGGGCGCTGACACTGAAGCTTTCTTT; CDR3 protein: CSVEGGADTEAFF
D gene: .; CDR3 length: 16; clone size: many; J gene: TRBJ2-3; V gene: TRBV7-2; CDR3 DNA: TGTGCCAGCAGCCCCGACCCCAGCGACCACACAGATACGCAGTATTTT; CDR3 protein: CASSPDPSDHTDTQYF
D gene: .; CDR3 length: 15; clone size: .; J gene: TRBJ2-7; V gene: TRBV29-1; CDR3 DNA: TGCAGCGTCCACCGCGAGGGAAGGGGACCCTACGAGCAGTACTTC; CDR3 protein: CSVHREGRGPYEQYF
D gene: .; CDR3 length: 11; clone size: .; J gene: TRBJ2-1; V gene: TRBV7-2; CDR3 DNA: TGTGCCACCAGCTTAAATCTAGAGCAGTTCTTC; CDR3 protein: CATSLNLEQFF
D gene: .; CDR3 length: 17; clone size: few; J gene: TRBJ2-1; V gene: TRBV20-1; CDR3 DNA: TGCAGTGCTAACCAGCCAGTAAAGGGGAGCGCTGTGGATGAGCAGTTCTTC; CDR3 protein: CSANQPVKGSAVDEQFF
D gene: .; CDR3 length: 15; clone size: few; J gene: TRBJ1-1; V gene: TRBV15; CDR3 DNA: TGTGCCACCAGCAGGGAGAGCAGGGCGCGCACTGAAGCTTTCTTT; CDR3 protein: CATSRESRARTEAFF
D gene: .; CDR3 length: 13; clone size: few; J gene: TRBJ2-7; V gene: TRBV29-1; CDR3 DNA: TGCAGCGTTACCGACAAAGCTTCCTACGAGCAGTACTTC; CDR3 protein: CSVTDKASYEQYF
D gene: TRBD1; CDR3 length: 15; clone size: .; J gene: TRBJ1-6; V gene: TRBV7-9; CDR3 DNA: TGTGCCAGCAGCTCCAGGGGGGCTTATAATTCACCCCTCCACTTT; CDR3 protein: CASSSRGAYNSPLHF
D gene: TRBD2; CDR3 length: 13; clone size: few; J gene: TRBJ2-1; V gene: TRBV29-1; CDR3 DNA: TGCAGCGTCGCCCTTAGCGGGGCGGGTGAGCAGTTCTTC; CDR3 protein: CSVALSGAGEQFF
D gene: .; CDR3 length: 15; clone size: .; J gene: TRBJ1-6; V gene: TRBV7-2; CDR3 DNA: TGTGCCAGCAGCTCTAGCACCGCGAAGAGGTCACCCCTCCACTTT; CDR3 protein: CASSSSTAKRSPLHF
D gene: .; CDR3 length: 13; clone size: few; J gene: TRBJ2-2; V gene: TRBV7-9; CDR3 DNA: TGTGCCAGCAGCTTTGTAAACACCGGGGAGCTGTTTTTT; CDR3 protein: CASSFVNTGELFF
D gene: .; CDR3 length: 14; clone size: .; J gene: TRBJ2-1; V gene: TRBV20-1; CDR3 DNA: TGCAGTGCTAGAGAGGGACTGCAACGCAATGAGCAGTTCTTC; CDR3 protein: CSAREGLQRNEQFF
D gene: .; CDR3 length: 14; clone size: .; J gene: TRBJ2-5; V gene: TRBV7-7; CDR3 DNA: TGTGCCAGCAGCCCTCAGGCAGCTCAAGAGACCCAGTACTTC; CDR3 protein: CASSPQAAQETQYF
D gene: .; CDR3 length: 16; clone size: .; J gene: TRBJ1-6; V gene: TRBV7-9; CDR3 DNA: TGTGCCAGCAGCAGCCGGCAATTGGGGGCGGGTTCACCCCTCCACTTT; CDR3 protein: CASSSRQLGAGSPLHF
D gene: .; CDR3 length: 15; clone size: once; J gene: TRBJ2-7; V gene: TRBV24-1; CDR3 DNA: TGTGCCACCAGTGATTTGCTATCGGGGCCTTACGAGCAGTACTTC; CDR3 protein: CATSDLLSGPYEQYF
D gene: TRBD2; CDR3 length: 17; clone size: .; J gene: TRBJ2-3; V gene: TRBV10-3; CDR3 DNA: TGTGCCACCCGTGGGGGGGGTCTCCGGAGAGGAACAGATACGCAGTATTTT; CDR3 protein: CATRGGGLRRGTDTQYF
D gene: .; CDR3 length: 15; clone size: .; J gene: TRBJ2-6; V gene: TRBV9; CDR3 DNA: TGTGCCAGCAGCCAAAGCCATCCTGGGGCCAACGTCCTGACTTTC; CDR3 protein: CASSQSHPGANVLTF
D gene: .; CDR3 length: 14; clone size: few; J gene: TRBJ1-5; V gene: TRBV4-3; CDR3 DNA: TGCGCCAGCAGCCCCGGACTGGGATTGGGGCCCCAGCATTTT; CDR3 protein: CASSPGLGLGPQHF
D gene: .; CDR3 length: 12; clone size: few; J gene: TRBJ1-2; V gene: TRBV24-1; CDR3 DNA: TGTGCCACCAGTGATACAGTGTATGGCTACACCTTC; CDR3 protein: CATSDTVYGYTF
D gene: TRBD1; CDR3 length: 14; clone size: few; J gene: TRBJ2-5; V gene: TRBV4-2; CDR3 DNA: TGTGCCAGCAGCCGGACAGGGTCCAAAGAGACCCAGTACTTC; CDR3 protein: CASSRTGSKETQYF
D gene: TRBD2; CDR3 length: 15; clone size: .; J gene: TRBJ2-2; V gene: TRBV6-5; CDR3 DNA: TGTGCCAGCAGTTACCAGCGGGAGTACCCCGGGGAGCTGTTTTTT; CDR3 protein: CASSYQREYPGELFF
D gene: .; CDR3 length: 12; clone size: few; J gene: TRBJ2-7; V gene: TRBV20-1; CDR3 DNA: TGCAGTGCCCACGGTGGGTCCAACGAGCAGTACTTC; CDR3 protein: CSAHGGSNEQYF
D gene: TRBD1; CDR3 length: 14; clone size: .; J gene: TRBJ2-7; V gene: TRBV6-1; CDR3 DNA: TGTGCCAGCAGACTCTTAAGGGACAGACACGAGCAGTACTTC; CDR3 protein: CASRLLRDRHEQYF
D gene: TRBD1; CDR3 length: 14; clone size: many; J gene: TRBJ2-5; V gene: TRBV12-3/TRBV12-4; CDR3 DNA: TGTGCCAGCAGTCCCGGGACAGATCAAGAGACCCAGTACTTC; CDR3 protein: CASSPGTDQETQYF
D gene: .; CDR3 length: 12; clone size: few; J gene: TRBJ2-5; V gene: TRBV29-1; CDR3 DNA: TGCAGCGTTGCAGTCCAGGGTGAGACCCAGTACTTC; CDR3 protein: CSVAVQGETQYF
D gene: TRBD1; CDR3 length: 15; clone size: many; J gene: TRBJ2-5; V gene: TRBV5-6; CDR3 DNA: TGTGCCAGCAGCTTGGGACAGGGGAGGCAAGAGACCCAGTACTTC; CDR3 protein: CASSLGQGRQETQYF